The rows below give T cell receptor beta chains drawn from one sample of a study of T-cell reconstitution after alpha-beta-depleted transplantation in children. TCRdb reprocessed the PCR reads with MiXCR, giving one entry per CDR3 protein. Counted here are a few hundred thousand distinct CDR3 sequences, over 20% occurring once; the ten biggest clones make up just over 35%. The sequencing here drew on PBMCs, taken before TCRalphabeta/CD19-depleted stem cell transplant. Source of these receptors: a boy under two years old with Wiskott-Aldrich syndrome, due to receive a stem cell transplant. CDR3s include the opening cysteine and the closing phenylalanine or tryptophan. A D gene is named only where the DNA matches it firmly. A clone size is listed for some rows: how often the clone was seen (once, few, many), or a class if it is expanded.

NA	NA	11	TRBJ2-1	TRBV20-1	CSASVGGGQFF	TGCAGTGCTAGCGTAGGAGGGGGGCAGTTCTTC
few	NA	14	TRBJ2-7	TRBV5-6	CASSLRGVTYEQYF	TGTGCCAGCAGTCTACGAGGGGTTACCTACGAGCAGTACTTC
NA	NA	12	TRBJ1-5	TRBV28	CASRPTGQPQHF	TGTGCCAGCAGGCCCACCGGGCAGCCCCAGCATTTT
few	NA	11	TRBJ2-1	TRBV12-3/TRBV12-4	CASTPLGEQFF	TGTGCCAGCACCCCCCTTGGTGAGCAGTTCTTC
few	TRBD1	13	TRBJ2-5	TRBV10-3	CAISGQGAETQYF	TGTGCCATCAGCGGACAGGGGGCGGAGACCCAGTACTTC
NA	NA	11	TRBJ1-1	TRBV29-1	CSVEANTEAFF	TGCAGCGTCGAAGCGAACACTGAAGCTTTCTTT
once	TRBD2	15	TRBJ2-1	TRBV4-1	CASSQLAGPTGEQFF	TGCGCCAGCAGCCAACTAGCGGGGCCTACAGGTGAGCAGTTCTTC
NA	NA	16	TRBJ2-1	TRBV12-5	CASGLVHSDLYNEQFF	TGTGCTAGTGGTTTGGTACATTCGGACCTGTACAATGAGCAGTTCTTC
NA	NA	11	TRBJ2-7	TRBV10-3	CAISETYEQYF	TGTGCCATCAGTGAAACCTACGAGCAGTACTTC
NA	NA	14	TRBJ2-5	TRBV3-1	CASSQEGRQETQYF	TGTGCCAGCAGCCAAGAGGGCAGACAAGAGACCCAGTACTTC
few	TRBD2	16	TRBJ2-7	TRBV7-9	CASSLLAGEGSYEQYF	TGTGCCAGCAGCTTGCTAGCGGGAGAGGGCTCCTACGAGCAGTACTTC
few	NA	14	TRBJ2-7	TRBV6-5	CASSYSPVTYEQYF	TGTGCCAGCAGTTACTCTCCAGTTACCTACGAGCAGTACTTC
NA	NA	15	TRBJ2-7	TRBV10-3	CAISEPSRGSYEQYF	TGTGCCATCAGTGAGCCTTCTCGCGGCTCCTACGAGCAGTACTTC
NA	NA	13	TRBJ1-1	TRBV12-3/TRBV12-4	CASSFSGDTEAFF	TGTGCCAGCAGTTTTTCGGGCGACACTGAAGCTTTCTTT
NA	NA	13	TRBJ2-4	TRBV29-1	CSVHRLAKNIQYF	TGCAGCGTTCACAGGCTAGCCAAAAACATTCAGTACTTC
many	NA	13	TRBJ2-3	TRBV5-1	CASSFRRTDTQYF	TGCGCCAGCAGCTTCCGACGCACAGATACGCAGTATTTT
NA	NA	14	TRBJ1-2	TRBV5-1	CASSSGRGNYGYTF	TGCGCCAGCAGCTCCGGACGGGGCAACTATGGCTACACCTTC
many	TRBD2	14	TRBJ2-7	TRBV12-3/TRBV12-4	CASRLAGSSYEQYF	TGTGCCAGCAGACTAGCGGGAAGTTCCTACGAGCAGTACTTC
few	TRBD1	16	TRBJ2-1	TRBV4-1	CASSPEDRVIRNEQFF	TGCGCCAGCAGCCCAGAGGACAGGGTCATTCGCAATGAGCAGTTCTTC
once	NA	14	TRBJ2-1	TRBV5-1	CASSLMAVYNEQFF	TGCGCCAGCAGCTTGATGGCGGTATACAATGAGCAGTTCTTC
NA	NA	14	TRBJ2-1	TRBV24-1	CATSDPRPYNEQFF	TGTGCCACCAGTGACCCAAGACCATACAATGAGCAGTTCTTC
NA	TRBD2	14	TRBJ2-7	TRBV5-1	CASSSLAGAHEQYF	TGCGCCAGCAGCTCACTAGCGGGAGCCCACGAGCAGTACTTC
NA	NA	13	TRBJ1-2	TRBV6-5	CASSYSKGARYTF	TGTGCCAGCAGTTACTCTAAAGGCGCCCGCTACACCTTC
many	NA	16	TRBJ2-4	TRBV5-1	CASSLQYQGTKNIQYF	TGCGCCAGCAGCTTGCAATACCAGGGAACCAAAAACATTCAGTACTTC
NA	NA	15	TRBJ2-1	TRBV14	CASSQEAWTYNEQFF	TGTGCCAGCAGCCAAGAAGCTTGGACCTACAATGAGCAGTTCTTC
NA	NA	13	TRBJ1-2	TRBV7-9	CASSPLVIGGYTF	TGTGCCAGCAGCCCCCTAGTCATAGGTGGCTACACCTTC
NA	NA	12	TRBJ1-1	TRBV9	CASSSERSEAFF	TGTGCCAGCAGCTCCGAGAGGTCTGAAGCTTTCTTT
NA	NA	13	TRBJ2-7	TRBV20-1	CSARGVPTYEQYF	TGCAGTGCTAGAGGAGTGCCTACCTACGAGCAGTACTTC
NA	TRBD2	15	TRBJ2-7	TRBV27	CAGGLAGASSYEQYF	TGTGCCGGAGGACTAGCGGGCGCAAGCTCCTACGAGCAGTACTTC
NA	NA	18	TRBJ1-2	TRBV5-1	CASSLAGGRGAGNHGYTF	TGCGCCAGCAGCTTGGCCGGCGGCCGTGGGGCTGGGAATCATGGCTACACCTTC
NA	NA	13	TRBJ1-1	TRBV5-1	CASSLGQVTEAFF	TGCGCCAGCAGCTTGGGGCAGGTGACTGAAGCTTTCTTT
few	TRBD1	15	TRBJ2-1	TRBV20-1	CSALRTGRKRDEQFF	TGCAGTGCACTGAGGACAGGGCGGAAACGCGATGAGCAGTTCTTC
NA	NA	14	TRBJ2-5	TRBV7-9	CASSLSAGLETQYF	TGTGCCAGCAGCTTATCGGCTGGCCTGGAGACCCAGTACTTC
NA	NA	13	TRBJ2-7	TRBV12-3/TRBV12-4	CASSYYSSYEQYF	TGTGCCAGCAGTTACTACAGCTCCTACGAGCAGTACTTC
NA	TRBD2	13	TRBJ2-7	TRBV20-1	CSARAVAGYEQYF	TGCAGTGCTAGAGCGGTAGCGGGATACGAGCAGTACTTC
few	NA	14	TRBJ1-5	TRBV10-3	CAISESQVLQPQHF	TGTGCCATCAGTGAGTCTCAGGTGCTTCAGCCCCAGCATTTT